Included here is one T cell receptor beta chain sequence, with context. The target of this receptor is not known. No much larger clone is present one base from it, and per-base qualities are unavailable. This sample was included in a study of cytomegalovirus exposure and HLA in healthy donors (TCRdb year 2017). Study-level background: An earlier analysis of approximately 600 of the donors reported 276 Gb of sequence data and around 110 million unique TCR beta sequences from some 180 million T cells. About 310 gigabases of sequencing data and approximately 84 million unique TCR sequences were included in an early release covering several hundred HLA-typed donors. Of the roughly 400 genotyped donors, approximately 82% fell in the genetic ancestry cluster associated with self-reported Caucasian donors. The aim of the study was to test whether cataloging public T cell receptors could identify signatures of past pathogen exposure. Using immunosequencing, the study profiled T cell repertoires from 640 or so subjects and related those repertoires to cytomegalovirus serostatus. Besides the first cohort of 550 to 750 subjects, a separate validation cohort made up of over a hundred different subjects was used. To predict cytomegalovirus infection status, the study combined high-throughput TCR immunosequencing, statistical association of individual TCRs with disease status, and machine learning. In a later analysis, previously published TCR beta repertoires from roughly 710 donors were re-analyzed and high-resolution HLA genotyping was added so that TCR occurrence patterns could be studied. Rather than drawing on any new phenotypic data, the later analysis identified candidate immune exposures from TCR beta sequences and the way those sequences occurred across donors. An earlier analysis of fewer than 750 of the donors used high-throughput TCR beta sequencing to judge whether each TCR beta V gene segment behaved as functional or pseudogenic. Donor age, sex, ethnicity and CMV serostatus were collected together with the repertoire data. A later genetic analysis took genome-wide SNP genotypes for about 55% of the roughly 700 donors and used that subset as a discovery cohort. All discovery cohort repertoires had been generated on a single sequencing platform. HLA typing included class I and class II loci at four-digit resolution. Typing coverage varied by locus: roughly 629-640 donors for A, B, C, DRB1 and DQB1; roughly 520 for DQA1; more than 600 for DPA1; approximately 470 for DPB1. Because of strong linkage in the cohort, a handful of DR-DQ haplotypes were treated as single units for association and clustering. Among roughly 370 genotyped donors of the cohort, an average of roughly 240,000 unique TCR beta nucleotide sequences were sequenced per donor, around 20% of them non-productive. Broader findings and caveats from the paper: Most CMV-associated TCR beta chains appeared to be HLA-restricted in a later analysis, and the HLA associations seemed to be driven largely by CMV exposure. Roughly uniform sequencing depth across donors was assumed in presence/absence analyses, although this assumption may not hold. Most TCR sequences were observed very rarely across donors, whereas some public TCRs were present in many individuals. According to a later analysis, TCR association rates differed among HLA loci, with DRB1 alleles showing the most associated TCRs and HLA-C alleles showing the fewest. When HLA alleles, especially DR and DQ, strongly co-occurred, TCR associations were difficult to assign to individual alleles. Because some donors lacked HLA typing at each locus, the association tests relied only on the typed subset. In this cohort, only TCR beta chains were sequenced, and detectable features were limited by the absence of alpha or paired-chain data. Linkage disequilibrium might explain the correlated functional status among segregating V segments, but an unknown experimental factor could not be ruled out. Because counts were too low, about 18 rarely observed V segments, including chromosome 9 orphons, were excluded from the earlier analysis of around 640 of the donors. A later genetic analysis associated a missense DCLRE1C variant with V-gene and J-gene trimming of TCR beta chains, and an independent cohort replicated the association. A further reported finding was that TCR beta sequences accurately predicted the HLA-A and HLA-B alleles for most subjects in the first cohort. Several of the top co-occurrence clusters appeared to be linked to parvovirus B19, influenza, CMV and Epstein-Barr virus, according to a later analysis. At a false discovery rate of 0.05, a later analysis linked around 17,000 TCR beta sequences to specific HLA alleles. Cytomegalovirus status was reported to be diagnosed by the classifier with high specificity and sensitivity in both the original and validation cohorts. Some IMGT-functional V segments, including TRBV6-2 and TRBV6-3, could not be told apart with the 87-base-pair reads, so those segments were excluded. Three of the identified cytomegalovirus-associated TCR beta chains were confirmed in vitro to be specific for cytomegalovirus antigens. A group of highly shared sequence variants was considered likely to be a technical artifact of the sequencing pipeline. The authors suggested that the approach could potentially be generalized to other disease states and immunological phenotypes. A later genetic analysis reported fewer N-insertions in productive TCRs among donors in an Asian-associated ancestry cluster than the roughly 690-donor mean. Broadly in line with IMGT annotations, most TCR beta V segments showed up in productive rearrangements about 87% or about 30% of the time in an earlier analysis of under 700 of the donors. The study listed 164 TCR beta chains as associated with cytomegalovirus. The only immune exposure information available for the cohort was CMV serostatus. A later analysis found that HLA-associated TCR beta chains were more clonally expanded and had lower generation probabilities than equally common non-associated chains.

The cohort comprised hundreds of healthy bone marrow donors. All cohort members were sampled while nominally healthy, although unrecorded immune exposures were likely present. The donor was CMV seronegative and was included in the group of 352 seronegative cohort members. A peripheral blood sample was collected from each donor, and TCR beta sequencing was performed on peripheral blood mononuclear cells. Genomic DNA extraction from the blood cell samples was performed with the Qiagen DNeasy Blood Extraction Kit. The CDR3 numbers 13 residues from cysteine through phenylalanine. Only the CDR3 portion is preserved as DNA: 39 bases, with reading frame beginning at the first base. Taken from the germline V gene, the CDR1 and CDR2 loops are SGHTA and FQGNSA. Clipping removes 10 bases from V and 7 bases from J, with 10 as the unmatched junction base count. Library prep was done by the immunoSEQ multiplex PCR assay. A mixture of 60 forward primers for TCR Vbeta segments and 13 reverse primers for TCR Jbeta segments was used in the multiplex PCR. Amplification of the CDR3 region of rearranged TCR beta genes was performed with a multiplex PCR assay on genomic DNA. On the Illumina HiSeq System, the amplified TCR beta libraries were sequenced as 87-base-pair reads. The authors' analysis ran thus. Across the 700 or so repertoires, a later analysis counted some 80 million unique TCR beta chains, roughly 11 million of which were shared by at least two donors. A nearest-neighbor algorithm error-corrected the raw reads and collapsed the reads into unique sequences, merging closely related sequences to remove PCR and sequencing errors. CDR3 sequences were aligned to IMGT reference sequences to assign V, D and J gene segments. For a sequence to be retained, at least a six-nucleotide match to both a V gene segment and a J gene segment was required. Rearrangements were called productive when the CDR3 lacked stop codons and stayed in frame with V and J; all others were non-productive. CDR3 was defined by IMGT convention, running from the second conserved V-encoded cysteine to the conserved J-encoded phenylalanine. The earlier analysis of about 590 of the donors excluded sequences that lacked an unambiguous match to a single V gene segment. An earlier analysis of a few hundred of the donors classified V segments as functional when productive rearrangements were above 56.7% and as segregating when the standard deviation between donors was above 5%. To diagnose cytomegalovirus status from the catalog of TCR beta chain sequences, a statistical classification framework was built. In a later analysis, V and J genes were assigned by comparing TCR nucleotide sequences against IMGT/GENE-DB human TR gene sequences. Using the TCRdist pipeline, a later analysis assigned CDR3 sequences along with most-parsimonious VDJ recombination scenarios. In a later analysis, each TCR beta chain was defined by its CDR3 amino acid sequence together with its V-gene family, and reads without a unique V-gene family were excluded. As a way to deal with suspected cross-contamination and a sequencing artifact, a later analysis dropped over 550 nucleotide sequences that were highly shared and had low generation probability. For each public chain, a later analysis derived a clonal expansion index from normalized ranks of inferred template counts within each repertoire. A later analysis computed generation probabilities with a VDJ recombination model fitted to out-of-frame rearrangements, and checked the results against IGoR. Hypergeometric tests were used in a later analysis to score TCR-TCR, TCR-HLA and TCR-CMV co-occurrence, with a repertoire-size bias correction applied to the TCR pairs. To estimate false discovery rates, a later analysis permuted the HLA or CMV assignments 20 times. A later analysis grouped co-occurring TCRs with DBSCAN, adding TCRdist sequence similarity when clustering within HLA-allele-positive subsets. Co-occurrence clustering excluded repertoires with fewer than 30,000 or more than 120,000 public chains, plus five with anomalous nucleotide sharing. TCRdb holds this immuneACCESS table with in-frame rearrangements only. Some clones are missing; in checked studies, unresolved V genes explain under half, and the rest has no known cause. For V, J and clone size, that table is used; D and trimming come from the DNA. The sample includes under 200,000 clones, with more than 80% observed a single time. The ten top clones hold roughly 13% of the sample.

The chain couples TRBV7-2 to TRBJ2-1; TRBD1 matches 7 bases in the middle. The receptor was isolated from a woman aged 45-65 years in good health and CMV-seronegative. Material for sequencing was PBMCs. The DNA is as follows: TGTGCCACCTTTAGTAGGGGGCGTAATGAGCAGTTCTTC. Its protein is CATFSRGRNEQFF.